This passage covers 22 T cell receptor beta chains from one sample sequenced in a study of cytomegalovirus exposure and HLA in healthy donors (dated by TCRdb to the late 2010s). Libraries came from the immunoSEQ multiplex PCR assay. Imported from immuneACCESS, the table was reduced by TCRdb to in-frame sequences with V and J called. These copies leave out some clones; in studies compared against another copy, an unresolved V gene accounts for under half, and the cause of the remainder is not known. This sample gives about 82,000 clones in total; roughly 94% of them show up just once. More than 0.6% of the sample rests with the top ten. Material: PBMCs. The receptors shown here come from a woman younger than 35 in good health and CMV-seronegative.

The table lists this clone with a count of one. This chain connects TRBV6-1 to TRBJ2-3, with 11 bases aligning to TRBD2. This CDR3 has 17 residues. Germline loops: CDR1 MNHNS, CDR2 SASEGT. J lost 0 bases, V lost 2 bases, and 4 bases had no gene match. CDR3 protein: CASSEWGLADSTDTQYF. CDR3 DNA sequence: TGTGCCAGCAGTGAATGGGGACTAGCGGATAGCACAGATACGCAGTATTTT.

The gene calls are TRBV5-1 and TRBJ1-1; a possible D gene is TRBD1 (6 bases). This CDR3 is built from 15 residues. Trimming stripped 4 bases from V and 5 bases from J, with 18 bases between. CDR1 SGHRS and CDR2 YFSETQ come from the germline V gene. The CDR3 sequence: CASSDGGGGDTEAFF. CDR3 DNA: TGCGCCAGCAGCGACGGTGGGGGCGGTGATACTGAAGCTTTCTTT.

The chain has TRBV27 and TRBJ1-2; the D gene is possibly TRBD1 (5 bases). Germline CDR1 is MNHEY and CDR2 is SMNVEV (reference sequence). This CDR3 has 15 amino acids. Trimming shortened V by 2 bases and J by 2 bases, and 12 bases separated the two germline ends. The CDR3 bases are TGTGCCAGCAGTTTAACTGGGGCCACCAACTATGGCTACACCTTC. As protein: CASSLTGATNYGYTF.

CDR3 amino acids: CASSLNQGSNQPQHF. As DNA, the CDR3 is TGTGCCAGCTCGTTAAATCAGGGGAGCAATCAGCCCCAGCATTTT. The chain combines TRBV18 with TRBJ1-5, with TRBD1 as a possible D gene (6 bases). The germline V gene encodes CDR1 KGHSH and CDR2 LQKENI. CDR3 length: 15 residues. The germline V and J ends were trimmed by 6 bases and 1 base, with 13 bases remaining between them.

The rearrangement links TRBV5-6 to TRBJ2-6; 11 positions agree with TRBD1. The CDR3 runs 17 residues. V lost 4 bases, J lost 4 bases, and 7 bases stayed unmatched. Germline assignment: CDR1 SGHDT and CDR2 YYEEEE. In nucleotides, the CDR3 is TGTGCCAGCAGCCCGGGGACAGGGGGTTCAGGGGCCAACGTCCTGACTTTC. This translates into CASSPGTGGSGANVLTF.

This clone was observed once. The chain recombines TRBV12-1 with TRBJ2-3; the table's D call, TRBD2, was not checked against the DNA. TRBV12-1 is reported as a pseudogene. The CDR3 totals 15 residues. CDR3 amino acids: CASSFDAGCTDTQYF. The CDR3 DNA reads as TGTGCCAGCAGCTTTGACGCGGGTTGCACAGATACGCAGTATTTT.

This clone was detected a few times. The rearrangement uses TRBV11-2 and TRBJ1-4; 9 bases agree with TRBD1. Germline lookup yields CDR1 SGHAT and CDR2 FQNNGV. With 2 bases clipped from V and 5 bases from J, the junction kept 6 bases outside the gene matches. The CDR3 runs 16 residues. CDR3 DNA: TGTGCCAGCAGCTTAATAACAGGGGGCGGGAATGAAAAACTGTTTTTT. Amino acids: CASSLITGGGNEKLFF. The variable domain in full, completed from reference TRBV11-2 and TRBJ1-4, reads EAGVAQSPRYKIIEKRQSVAFWCNPISGHATLYWYQQILGQGPKLLIQFQNNGVVDDSQLPKDRFSAERLKGVDSTLKIQPAKLEDSAVYLCASSLITGGGNEKLFFGSGTQLSVL.

J is TRBJ2-5 and V is TRBV6-1; possible D gene TRBD2, 5 bases. The CDR3 has 13 amino acids. Trimming shortened V by 7 bases and J by 4 bases, and 13 bases separated the two germline ends. Germline V lookup: CDR1 MNHNS, CDR2 SASEGT. Written as DNA, the CDR3 is TGTGCCAGCACGTCCCTAGCTCGAGAGACCCAGTACTTC. Residues: CASTSLARETQYF.

This clone is a singleton in its sample. The V and J genes are TRBV28 and TRBJ1-4, with 10 bases aligning to TRBD1. The CDR3 contains 17 residues. CDR1 and CDR2 from the germline V gene are MDHEN and SYDVKM. The junction had 13 bases not matched to a gene; V was cut back by 5 bases and J by 7 bases. CDR3 sequence (DNA): TGTGCCAGCAGTCCTTTTTGGGGGACAGGGGAAGGTGAAAAACTGTTTTTT. Its protein is CASSPFWGTGEGEKLFF.

In its sample, this clone was seen a few times. The rearrangement links TRBV7-6 to TRBJ2-2, with TRBD1 matching over 8 bases. Germline V lookup: CDR1 SGHVS, CDR2 FNYEAQ. The CDR3 covers 15 residues. V shed 2 bases and J 4 bases; nucleotides not matched to a gene: 3. CDR3 DNA sequence: TGTGCCAGCAGCTTACGGACAGGGACCACCGGGGAGCTGTTTTTT. Translated, it gives CASSLRTGTTGELFF.

The rearrangement uses TRBV5-4 and TRBJ2-5, with a tentative D call TRBD2 (7 bases). The CDR3 extends over 17 amino acids. Germline V CDR1 and CDR2: SGHNT, YYREEE (reference sequence). The ends were cut back, 0 bases at V and 0 bases at J, with 15 bases in the middle. DNA for the CDR3: TGTGCCAGCAGCTTGGGGGTCGGGGGGCCTCACCAAGAGACCCAGTACTTC. Amino acids: CASSLGVGGPHQETQYF.

The V gene is TRBV7-9, the J gene TRBJ1-2; 10 bases align to TRBD1. Germline V gene lookup returns CDR1 SEHNR and CDR2 FQNEAQ (reference sequence). The length of the CDR3 is 15 residues. Unmatched junction bases numbered 10, after V lost 5 bases and J lost 7 bases. The CDR3 region is CASSPPGQGSSGYTF. The CDR3 DNA reads as TGTGCCAGCAGCCCCCCGGGACAGGGGAGCTCTGGCTACACCTTC.

This clone was seen only once. This rearrangement joins TRBV6-5 to TRBJ1-2; maybe TRBD1 (5 bases). The germline V and J ends were trimmed by 2 bases and 4 bases, with 11 bases remaining between them. The CDR3 runs 14 residues. The V gene's germline CDR1 is MNHEY and CDR2 SVGAGI. This CDR3 is CASSYESGPYGYTF. CDR3 DNA sequence: TGTGCCAGCAGTTACGAGTCAGGGCCCTATGGCTACACCTTC.

The chain recombines TRBV12-5 with TRBJ2-4; the D is unclear. V was trimmed by 4 bases and J by 1 base, leaving 8 bases between them. The CDR3 runs to 14 residues. Germline lookup yields CDR1 LGHNT and CDR2 FRNRAP. The CDR3 bases are TGTGCTAGTGGTTCGACACCGGCCAAAAACATTCAGTACTTC. As protein: CASGSTPAKNIQYF.

V gene TRBV7-2 combines with J gene TRBJ2-3; 9 bases agree with TRBD2. Germline V gene sequence: CDR1 SGHTA, CDR2 FQGNSA. This CDR3 has 17 residues. Trimming removed 1 base from V and 3 bases from J; junction bases left unmatched: 8. The CDR3 DNA is TGTGCCAGCAGCTTAGAAGTAAGGCGGGAGGGGACAGATACGCAGTATTTT. It encodes CASSLEVRREGTDTQYF.

This clone appeared once. The rearrangement joins TRBV7-2 to TRBJ2-3, with D hard to call. The V gene's germline CDR1 is SGHTA and CDR2 FQGNSA. V was pared by 4 bases and J by 2 bases, with 4 bases between. The CDR3 loop spans 12 amino acids. The DNA for the CDR3 is TGTGCCAGCAGCTATTACACAGATACGCAGTATTTT. Translation gives CASSYYTDTQYF. Using reference TRBV7-2 and TRBJ2-3 for the parts outside the CDR3, the full variable domain is GAGVSQSPSNKVTEKGKDVELRCDPISGHTALYWYRQSLGQGLEFLIYFQGNSAPDKSGLPSDRFSAERTGGSVSTLTIQRTQQEDSAVYLCASSYYTDTQYFGPGTRLTVL.

The rearrangement uses TRBV7-9 and TRBJ1-5, with 11 bases fitting TRBD1. Germline-derived CDR1 and CDR2 are SEHNR and FQNEAQ (reference sequence). The CDR3 is made up of 15 amino acids. Trimming took 5 bases from V and 6 from J; bases not matched to a gene: 6. In DNA, the CDR3 is TGTGCCAGCAGCCCTCTGGACAGGGGGCTTCAGCCCCAGCATTTT. It codes for CASSPLDRGLQPQHF.

This clone was recorded only once. This sequence joins TRBV7-7 and TRBJ2-3, with D possibly TRBD2 on 6 matching bases. V gave up 2 bases and J gave up 5 bases, with 11 bases separating them. The CDR3 length is 14 residues. Looked up from germline, CDR1 is SSHAT and CDR2 is FNYEAQ (reference sequence). The CDR3 DNA is TGTGCCAGCAGCTTAAACGGGGGTGGAGATACGCAGTATTTT. Its translation: CASSLNGGGDTQYF. The variable domain in full, completed from reference TRBV7-7 and TRBJ2-3, reads GAGVSQSPRYKVTKRGQDVTLRCDPISSHATLYWYQQALGQGPEFLTYFNYEAQPDKSGLPSDRFSAERPEGSISTLTIQRTEQRDSAMYRCASSLNGGGDTQYFGPGTRLTVL.

The gene calls are TRBV21-1 and TRBJ2-1; TRBD2 reflects the table's D call only, with no check against the DNA. TRBV21-1 is designated a pseudogene. The CDR3 is 17 residues long. As DNA, the CDR3 is TGTGCCAGCAGCCCCCGTCCGACTAGCGGGTCGAACAATGAGCAGTTCTTC. This sequence encodes CASSPRPTSGSNNEQFF.

V gene TRBV7-6 combines with J gene TRBJ2-3, with D perhaps matching TRBD2 (6 bases). Between the trimmed V and J ends, which lost 4 bases and 0 bases, there was a span of 8 bases. The CDR3 is made up of 14 amino acids. Germline CDR1 and CDR2: SGHVS and FNYEAQ. The CDR3 bases are TGTGCCAGCAGCTCCGGGGGAAGCACAGATACGCAGTATTTT. This sequence encodes CASSSGGSTDTQYF.

The chain combines TRBV7-2 with TRBJ2-3, with D maybe TRBD2 (5 bases). Germline V lookup: CDR1 SGHTA, CDR2 FQGNSA. Trimming removed 1 base from V and 4 bases from J, with 9 bases in between. The CDR3 sequence is 14 residues long. The CDR3 DNA follows: TGTGCCAGCAGCTTAGTCGAGGGCCCAGATACGCAGTATTTT. Protein product: CASSLVEGPDTQYF.

The CDR3 nucleotides are TGTGCCACAGGACAGGGAGCCTACGAGCAGTACTTC. This encodes CATGQGAYEQYF. The chain employs TRBV19 and TRBJ2-7, with TRBD1 matching over 8 bases. The junction had 4 bases not matched to a gene; V was cut back by 10 bases and J by 2 bases. Germline lookup yields CDR1 LNHDA and CDR2 SQIVND (reference sequence). This CDR3 region has 12 residues.